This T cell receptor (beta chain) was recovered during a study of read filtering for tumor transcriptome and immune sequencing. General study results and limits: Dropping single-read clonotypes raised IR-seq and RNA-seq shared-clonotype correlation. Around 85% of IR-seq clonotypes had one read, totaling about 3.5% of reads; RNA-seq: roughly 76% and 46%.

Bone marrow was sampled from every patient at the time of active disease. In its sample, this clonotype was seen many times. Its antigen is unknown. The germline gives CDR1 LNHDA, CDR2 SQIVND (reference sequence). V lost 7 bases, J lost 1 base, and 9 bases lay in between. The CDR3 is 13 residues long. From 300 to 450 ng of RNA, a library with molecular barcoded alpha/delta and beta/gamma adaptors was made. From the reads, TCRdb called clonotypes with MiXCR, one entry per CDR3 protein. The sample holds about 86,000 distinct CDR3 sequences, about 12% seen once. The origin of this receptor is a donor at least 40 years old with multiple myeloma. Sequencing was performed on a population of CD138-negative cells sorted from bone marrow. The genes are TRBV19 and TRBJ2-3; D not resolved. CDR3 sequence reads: CASTPGRTDTQYF. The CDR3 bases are TGTGCCAGTACCCCTGGACGCACAGATACGCAGTATTTT.